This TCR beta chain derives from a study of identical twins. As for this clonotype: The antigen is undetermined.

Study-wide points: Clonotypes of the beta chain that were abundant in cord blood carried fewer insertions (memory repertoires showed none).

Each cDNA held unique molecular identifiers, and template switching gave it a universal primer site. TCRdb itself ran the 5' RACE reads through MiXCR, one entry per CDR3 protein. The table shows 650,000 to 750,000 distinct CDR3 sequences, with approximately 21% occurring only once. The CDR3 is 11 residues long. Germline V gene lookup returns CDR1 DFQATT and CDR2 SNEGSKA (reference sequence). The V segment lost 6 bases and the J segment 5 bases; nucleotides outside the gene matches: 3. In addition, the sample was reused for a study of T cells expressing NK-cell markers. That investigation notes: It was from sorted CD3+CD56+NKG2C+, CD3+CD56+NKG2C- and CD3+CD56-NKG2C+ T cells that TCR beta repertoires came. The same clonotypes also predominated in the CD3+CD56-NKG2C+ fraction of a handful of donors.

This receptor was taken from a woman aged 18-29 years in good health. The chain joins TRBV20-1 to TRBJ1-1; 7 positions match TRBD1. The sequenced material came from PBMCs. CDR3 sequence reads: CSAGTVTEAFF. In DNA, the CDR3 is TGCAGTGCCGGGACAGTAACTGAAGCTTTCTTT.